The 18 T cell receptor beta chains below come from one sample, sequenced in a study of human T cells and chemical hapten exposure. A single record per CDR3 protein comes from TCRdb applying MiXCR to the RACE reads. The data show around 80,000 distinct CDR3 sequences, roughly 8.6% seen once. The time point: healthy volunteer bleed at 6 weeks. Total RNA was isolated from whole blood that had not been fractionated. Sequences were obtained from whole blood. The receptor source for this set is a male donor in good health. Some clones in this sample may be carry-over from other donors' samples.

This clonotype was seen more than once but under ten times. V gene TRBV12-3 or TRBV12-4 combines with J gene TRBJ1-2; D is unclear. This CDR3 has 14 amino acids. V was cut by 3 bases and J by 7 bases, with 15 bases left in between. The DNA of the CDR3 is TGTGCCAGCAGTTTTTCCCTACCCTTGAGTGGCTACACCTTC. Its protein product is CASSFSLPLSGYTF.

This clonotype turned up a few times. The chain carries TRBV4-2 and TRBJ1-3; 12 bases are a match to TRBD1. The ends lost 3 bases at V and 7 bases at J; junction bases unmatched: 7. In germline, CDR1 is LGHNA, CDR2 YNFKEQ. The CDR3 loop spans 16 amino acids. The CDR3 DNA is TGTGCCAGCAGCCAGAGTCCGGGACAGGGGGCGAACACCATATATTTT. This encodes CASSQSPGQGANTIYF.

This clonotype came up a few times. The rearrangement uses TRBV12-3 or TRBV12-4 and TRBJ2-3; D unclear. Trimming stripped 1 base from V and 3 bases from J, with 8 bases between. The CDR3 length is 14 residues. The CDR3 sequence: CASSLGRNTDTQYF. The CDR3 region has the DNA TGTGCCAGCAGTTTAGGCAGGAATACAGATACGCAGTATTTT.

This clonotype was recorded a few times. V usage is TRBV11-1 and J usage is TRBJ2-1; 7 bases map to TRBD2. The CDR3 length is 14 residues. Per germline, CDR1 SGHAT and CDR2 FQDESV (reference sequence). V trimming: 4 bases; J trimming: 7 bases; junction bases outside the gene matches: 7. The CDR3 bases are TGTGCCAGCAGCTCTAGCGGTCCGCTGAATGAGCAGTTCTTC. Protein: CASSSSGPLNEQFF.

This clonotype was seen only a few times. The chain combines TRBV7-9 with TRBJ2-3; TRBD1 matches at 7 bases. The V segment lost 2 bases and the J segment 9 bases; nucleotides outside the gene matches: 5. The CDR3 is 13 amino acids. Per the germline V gene, CDR1 is SEHNR and CDR2 is FQNEAQ (reference sequence). Here the CDR3 reads CASSLSGGDTQYF. CDR3 DNA sequence: TGTGCCAGCAGCTTATCAGGGGGTGACACGCAGTATTTT.

This chain links TRBV29-1 with TRBJ2-7, with a weak D call TRBD2 (7 bases). The length of the CDR3 is 12 residues. Per the germline V gene, CDR1 is SQVTM and CDR2 is ANQGSEA. The V and J ends lost 4 bases and 5 bases respectively, with 12 bases between them. The CDR3, as DNA: TGCAGCGTTGCTGGGGGGGCCCACGAGCAGTACTTC. Translated: CSVAGGAHEQYF.

This clonotype showed up just a few times. This rearrangement joins TRBV19 to TRBJ1-5; 8 bases line up with TRBD1. Unmatched junction bases numbered 8, after V lost 10 bases and J lost 0 bases. This CDR3 comprises 15 residues. Germline V CDR1 and CDR2: LNHDA, SQIVND (reference sequence). The CDR3 sequence: CANTPTGVSNQPQHF. The CDR3 coding sequence is TGTGCCAATACCCCGACAGGGGTTAGCAATCAGCCCCAGCATTTT.

This clonotype showed up just a few times. V gene TRBV7-2 combines with J gene TRBJ2-5, with 7 bases lining up with TRBD2. The CDR3 loop spans 15 amino acids. The germline gives CDR1 SGHTA, CDR2 FQGNSA. V was clipped by 5 bases and J by 7 bases; unmatched bases: 13. DNA of the CDR3: TGTGCCAGCAGCGGGAGGGCTCTAGGGGCCAGGACCCAGTACTTC. Translation gives CASSGRALGARTQYF.

This clonotype was counted ten times or more. The V gene is TRBV20-1, the J gene TRBJ2-7; the match to TRBD1 covers 7 bases. The germline V gene has CDR1 DFQATT and CDR2 SNEGSKA (reference sequence). The CDR3 has 13 residues. The V and J ends lost 6 bases and 6 bases, in that order; junction bases with no gene match: 11. Here the CDR3 reads CSARDSLSREQYF. The CDR3 nucleotides read TGCAGTGCCCGGGACAGTTTGAGTCGCGAGCAGTACTTC.

This clonotype was counted only a few times. The genes are TRBV10-3 and TRBJ2-7, with TRBD1 identical over 7 bases. This CDR3 region has 12 residues. V trimming: 8 bases; J trimming: 3 bases; junction bases outside the gene matches: 4. Germline V gene sequence: CDR1 ENHRY, CDR2 SYGVKD. CDR3 residues: CAIRDSNYEQYF. Here the CDR3 DNA reads TGTGCCATCCGGGACAGTAACTACGAGCAGTACTTC.

The chain is built from TRBV12-3 or TRBV12-4 and TRBJ1-6, with D tentatively TRBD1 (5 bases). This CDR3 is 16 amino acids long. V lost 0 bases, J lost 7 bases, and 13 bases lay in between. CDR3 in amino acids: CASSLAKGFENSPLHF. CDR3 coding DNA: TGTGCCAGCAGTTTAGCGAAGGGGTTTGAGAATTCACCCCTCCACTTT.

This clonotype has a count of ten or more. The rearrangement links TRBV7-9 to TRBJ1-2; 8 nucleotides match TRBD1. The trim removed 3 bases at V and 8 bases at J, leaving 14 bases unmatched. The CDR3 totals 16 residues. Germline values: CDR1 SEHNR, CDR2 FQNEAQ (reference sequence). This CDR3 is CASSLETGVLSEGYTF. The CDR3 bases are TGTGCCAGCAGCTTGGAGACAGGGGTGTTATCAGAGGGCTACACCTTC.

The chain carries TRBV12-3 or TRBV12-4 and TRBJ2-3; TRBD2 might be the D (6 bases). V was pared by 5 bases and J by 2 bases, with 11 bases between. The CDR3 sequence is 14 residues long. CDR3 bases: TGTGCCAGCAGTATCGGGGGTGCCACAGATACGCAGTATTTT. Protein sequence: CASSIGGATDTQYF.

This clonotype occurred a few times. This chain links TRBV11-2 with TRBJ2-1; D might be TRBD1 or TRBD2, each matching 5 bases. Deletions cut 6 bases from V and 7 bases from J, with 19 bases between. Germline loops: CDR1 SGHAT, CDR2 FQNNGV. This CDR3 comprises 15 residues. CDR3 residues: CASRKIGVGGNEQFF. Written as DNA, the CDR3 is TGTGCCAGCAGGAAAATTGGGGTTGGGGGAAATGAGCAGTTCTTC.

This clonotype has just a few counts. J is TRBJ1-1 and V is TRBV6-1, with unresolved D. V was trimmed by 3 bases and J by 0 bases, leaving 11 bases between them. Germline values: CDR1 MNHNS, CDR2 SASEGT. The length of the CDR3 is 15 residues. The chain's CDR3 is CASSEGEGMNTEAFF. In DNA, the CDR3 is TGTGCCAGCAGTGAGGGAGAGGGCATGAACACTGAAGCTTTCTTT.

The chain carries TRBV20-1 and TRBJ2-7, with 9 positions matching TRBD1. There are 13 residues in the CDR3. The germline CDR1 and CDR2 sequences are DFQATT and SNEGSKA (reference sequence). V dropped 0 bases and J dropped 3; count of bases not matched to a gene: 0. CDR3 nucleotide sequence: TGCAGTGCTAGAGAGGACAGGGGCTACGAGCAGTACTTC. Translating it yields CSAREDRGYEQYF.

In this sample, this clonotype turned up a few times. CDR3 sequence: CAWSVLRGYEQYF. The CDR3 nucleotides read TGTGCCTGGAGTGTATTACGAGGCTACGAGCAGTACTTC. The chain joins TRBV30 to TRBJ2-7; no firm D call. The CDR3 has 13 residues. The germline V and J ends were trimmed by 0 bases and 3 bases, with 9 bases remaining between them. Germline-derived CDR1 and CDR2 are GTSNPN and SVGIG (reference sequence).

The gene calls are TRBV7-4 and TRBJ1-2; TRBD1 might be the D (6 bases). Germline assignment: CDR1 SGHVT and CDR2 SQSDAQ. V was shortened by 5 bases and J by 5 bases, with 21 bases between the two germline ends. This CDR3 contains 16 residues. The CDR3 is CASSPLGLKGGYGYTF. In nucleotides, the CDR3 is TGTGCCAGCAGCCCCCTGGGACTTAAAGGGGGATATGGCTACACCTTC.